This T cell receptor (beta chain) emerged from a study of CD8 T cells in Susac syndrome (dated by TCRdb to 2018 to 2020). With respect to the entire study: Among the sequenced Susac syndrome patients, about 6 had clinically active disease and 8 or 9 were in clinical remission. The study used repertoire sequencing to test whether antigen drove CD8+ T cell activation and differentiation in Susac syndrome. At blood withdrawal, Susac syndrome patients were therapy-naive, treated with corticosteroids (with IVIg additionally given to some), or treated with IVIg alone. The research as a whole found: The number of individuals in the TCR sequencing and HLA analysis was acknowledged as relatively small. No clonal expansion was detected in the CD4+ T cell repertoire of Susac syndrome patients.

Notes on this clonotype: The antigen this receptor binds is unknown. No base quality information exists; no much larger clone differs at one position.

RNA was extracted with the RNeasy kit and roughly 0.45 to 1 ug was reverse transcribed using random hexamers. TCR beta CDR3 regions were amplified with the immunoSEQ multiplex PCR assay covering 54 Vbeta and 13 Jbeta segments. Bias from PCR amplification was corrected by using a synthetic template baseline for primer optimization and for computational correction. The authors' pipeline ran thus. Reads were annotated to V, D and J genes per IMGT and analyzed with immunoSEQ Analyzer, keeping only productive sequences. To calculate clonality, Shannon entropy was normalized by log2 of the number of productive unique sequences and then subtracted from one. For each patient and control, public and private clones were evaluated within the 100 most prevalent clones. A clone was defined as Susac-specific if it was absent from the healthy and MS cohorts, from more than 850 published viral clones and from other ImmuneACCESS disease sequences. TCRdb took the public reads, trimmed them with fastp at Q25, ran MiXCR for clone calling and kept in-frame beta chains. One record per CDR3 amino acid sequence lists the most common genes and DNA. Clone size and V and J calls follow TCRdb, not the original study. The sample records roughly 75,000 distinct CDR3 sequences, 93% of which are singletons. The ten biggest clones cover around 0.15% of the sample.

High-throughput TCR beta sequencing profiled peripheral blood CD8+ and CD4+ T cells from healthy donors, Susac syndrome patients and multiple sclerosis patients. The Susac syndrome patients fulfilled recently defined diagnostic criteria for definite or probable disease. Bulk CD8+ and CD4+ T cells were purified by magnetic negative isolation, while CD8+ TEMRA cells were enriched using FACS. Blood was collected in EDTA tubes and processed within 24 hours, with PBMCs isolated through density gradient centrifugation. PBMCs intended for TCR sequencing were cryopreserved in liquid nitrogen and thawed later in a water bath at 37 degrees C. The sorted or isolated CD4+, CD8+ and CD8+ TEMRA cells had a purity of 90% or higher. Reading the germline V gene gives CDR1 MNHEY and CDR2 SVGEGT. Reading from cysteine to phenylalanine, the CDR3 counts 16 amino acids. Of the read, only the CDR3 DNA is kept; its 48 bases are in frame from base 1. V drops 5 bases and J drops 1 base, leaving 15 bases in between.

The specimen sequenced was CD4+ T cells from PBMCs. The V gene is TRBV6-2 or TRBV6-3 and the J gene is TRBJ1-5; TRBD1 is a weak D gene call, 6 bases matching. The sequence was obtained from a human donor with Susac syndrome. The nucleotide sequence reads as follows: TGTGCCAGCAGTCCAATCAGGGGATTGAGCAATCAGCCCCAGCATTTT. Its protein reads: CASSPIRGLSNQPQHF.